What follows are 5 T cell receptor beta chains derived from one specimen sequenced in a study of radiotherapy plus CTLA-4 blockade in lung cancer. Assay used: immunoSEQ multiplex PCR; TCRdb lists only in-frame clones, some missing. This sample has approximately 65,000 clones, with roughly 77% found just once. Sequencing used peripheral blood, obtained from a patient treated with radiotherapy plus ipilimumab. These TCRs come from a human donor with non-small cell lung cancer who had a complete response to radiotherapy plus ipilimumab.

This CDR3 is CASRATGRWNEQFF. The CDR3 coding sequence is TGTGCCAGCAGGGCGACAGGGCGATGGAATGAGCAGTTCTTC. The chain employs TRBV28 and TRBJ2-1, with 7 bases aligning to TRBD1. After removal of 6 bases from V and 7 bases from J, the junction contained 9 bases not matched to a gene. The CDR3 sequence is 14 residues long. Germline CDR1 reads MDHEN; CDR2 reads SYDVKM.

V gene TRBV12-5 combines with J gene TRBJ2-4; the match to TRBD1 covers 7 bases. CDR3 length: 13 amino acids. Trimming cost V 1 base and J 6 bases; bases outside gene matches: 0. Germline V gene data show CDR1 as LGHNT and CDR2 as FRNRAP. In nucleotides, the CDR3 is TGTGCTAGTGGTTTGGGGACAGGAAACATTCAGTACTTC. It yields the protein CASGLGTGNIQYF. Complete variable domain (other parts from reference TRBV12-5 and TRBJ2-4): DARVTQTPRHKVTEMGQEVTMRCQPILGHNTVFWYRQTMMQGLELLAYFRNRAPLDDSGMPKDRFSAEMPDATLATLKIQPSEPRDSAVYFCASGLGTGNIQYFGAGTRLSVL.

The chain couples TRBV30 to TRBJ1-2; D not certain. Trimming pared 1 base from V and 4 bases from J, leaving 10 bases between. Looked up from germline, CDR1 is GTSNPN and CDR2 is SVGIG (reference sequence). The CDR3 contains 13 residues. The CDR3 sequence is CAWSGSLLYGYTF. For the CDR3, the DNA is TGTGCCTGGAGTGGGAGTTTACTCTATGGCTACACCTTC.

The DNA for the CDR3 is TGTGCCAGCAGTGAAGCGGGCGAGAACCGGGGGAGAACTGAAGCTTTCTTT. Translation gives CASSEAGENRGRTEAFF. The rearrangement joins TRBV6-1 to TRBJ1-1; TRBD1 is a possible D gene (5 bases). The germline CDR1 and CDR2 sequences are MNHNS and SASEGT. V was cut by 0 bases and J by 5 bases, with 19 bases left in between. The CDR3 is made up of 17 amino acids.

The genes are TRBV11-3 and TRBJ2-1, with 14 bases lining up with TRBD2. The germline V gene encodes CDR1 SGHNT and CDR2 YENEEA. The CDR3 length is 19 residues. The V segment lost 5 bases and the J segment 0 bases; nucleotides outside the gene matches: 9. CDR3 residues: CASSPRTSGGSSSYNEQFF. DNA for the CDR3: TGTGCCAGCAGCCCGCGGACTAGCGGGGGGTCGAGCTCCTACAATGAGCAGTTCTTC.